These T cell receptor beta chains were read from a single sample in a study of blood T cell repertoires in COVID-19. The repertoire was sequenced with immunoSEQ multiplex PCR; TCRdb's copy has only in-frame clones and lacks some. Here the sample spans under 170,000 clones, roughly 87% being singletons. The sample taken for sequencing was peripheral blood. The receptors come from a woman aged 55-70 years with active or convalescent COVID-19. Each CDR3 is given with its conserved first and last residue. D genes are given only for firm matches. Part of the rows lack a size; the others show once, few, many or a class for expanded clones.

j_gene: TRBJ2-7; d_gene: TRBD2; v_gene: TRBV4-2; abundance: NA; CDR3aa: CASSRRLAGGAYEQYF; CDR3nt: TGTGCCAGCAGCCGGCGACTAGCGGGGGGGGCCTACGAGCAGTACTTC
j_gene: TRBJ1-2; d_gene: NA; v_gene: TRBV29-1; abundance: few; CDR3aa: CSTSTENLYGYTF; CDR3nt: TGCAGCACATCGACAGAGAACCTCTATGGCTACACCTTC
j_gene: TRBJ2-3; d_gene: TRBD1; v_gene: TRBV3-1/TRBV3-2; abundance: NA; CDR3aa: CASSQERTGVAGTQYF; CDR3nt: TGTGCCAGCAGCCAAGAACGGACAGGGGTGGCGGGTACGCAGTATTTT
j_gene: TRBJ1-6; d_gene: TRBD1; v_gene: TRBV6-5; abundance: NA; CDR3aa: CASSYSGQLNSPLHF; CDR3nt: TGTGCCAGCAGTTACTCGGGACAGCTTAATTCACCCCTCCACTTT
j_gene: TRBJ1-4; d_gene: NA; v_gene: TRBV2; abundance: NA; CDR3aa: CASSTDSSVEKLFF; CDR3nt: TGTGCCAGCAGTACGGACAGTTCGGTTGAAAAACTGTTTTTT
j_gene: TRBJ1-6; d_gene: NA; v_gene: TRBV9; abundance: NA; CDR3aa: CASSVGQINSPLHF; CDR3nt: TGTGCCAGCAGCGTAGGACAGATTAATTCACCCCTCCACTTT
j_gene: TRBJ2-7; d_gene: TRBD2; v_gene: TRBV7-2; abundance: NA; CDR3aa: CASRLSSGDHYEQYF; CDR3nt: TGTGCCAGCAGGCTTTCTAGCGGGGACCATTACGAGCAGTACTTC
j_gene: TRBJ2-1; d_gene: TRBD1; v_gene: TRBV10-1; abundance: once; CDR3aa: CASSESDRGSYNEQFF; CDR3nt: TGCGCCAGCAGTGAGTCCGACAGGGGGTCCTACAATGAGCAGTTCTTC
j_gene: TRBJ2-2; d_gene: TRBD2; v_gene: TRBV6-5; abundance: NA; CDR3aa: CASSYSPLAATGELFF; CDR3nt: TGTGCCAGCAGTTACTCCCCGCTAGCGGCGACCGGGGAGCTGTTTTTT
j_gene: TRBJ1-6; d_gene: NA; v_gene: TRBV4-3; abundance: NA; CDR3aa: CASSQDGGVDSPLHF; CDR3nt: TGCGCCAGCAGCCAAGATGGCGGCGTCGATTCACCCCTCCACTTT
j_gene: TRBJ2-2; d_gene: TRBD2; v_gene: TRBV18; abundance: NA; CDR3aa: CASSPPNGRTGGTGELFF; CDR3nt: TGTGCCAGCTCACCACCAAATGGCCGGACGGGAGGTACCGGGGAGCTGTTTTTT
j_gene: TRBJ1-6; d_gene: NA; v_gene: TRBV18; abundance: NA; CDR3aa: CASSPQEERNSPLHF; CDR3nt: TGTGCCAGCTCCCCCCAGGAGGAAAGGAATTCACCCCTCCACTTT
j_gene: TRBJ2-7; d_gene: TRBD1; v_gene: TRBV12-5; abundance: NA; CDR3aa: CASGPSDRVHYEQYF; CDR3nt: TGTGCTAGTGGTCCCTCGGACAGGGTTCACTACGAGCAGTACTTC
j_gene: TRBJ2-7; d_gene: TRBD1; v_gene: TRBV7-2; abundance: NA; CDR3aa: CASSPGQVKGYEQYF; CDR3nt: TGTGCCAGCAGCCCGGGACAGGTAAAAGGCTACGAGCAGTACTTC
j_gene: TRBJ1-1; d_gene: NA; v_gene: TRBV30; abundance: NA; CDR3aa: CAWSTDFARTEAFF; CDR3nt: TGTGCCTGGAGCACTGACTTTGCGCGAACTGAAGCTTTCTTT
j_gene: TRBJ2-1; d_gene: TRBD1; v_gene: TRBV6-5; abundance: NA; CDR3aa: CATGLQGDGYNEQFF; CDR3nt: TGTGCCACCGGTCTACAGGGGGATGGGTACAATGAGCAGTTCTTC
j_gene: TRBJ1-1; d_gene: TRBD1; v_gene: TRBV10-3; abundance: NA; CDR3aa: CAISENRGGTFF; CDR3nt: TGTGCCATCAGTGAGAACAGGGGGGGGACTTTCTTT
j_gene: TRBJ1-1; d_gene: TRBD1; v_gene: TRBV5-1; abundance: NA; CDR3aa: CASSFTSGGGEAFF; CDR3nt: TGCGCCAGCAGCTTCACCTCAGGGGGCGGTGAAGCTTTCTTT
j_gene: TRBJ1-2; d_gene: NA; v_gene: TRBV5-1; abundance: NA; CDR3aa: CASTTGFGNYGYTF; CDR3nt: TGCGCCAGCACTACAGGGTTTGGGAACTATGGCTACACCTTC
j_gene: TRBJ2-2; d_gene: NA; v_gene: TRBV5-1; abundance: NA; CDR3aa: CASSLEPRVAGELFF; CDR3nt: TGCGCCAGCAGCTTGGAACCCAGGGTCGCCGGGGAGCTGTTTTTT
j_gene: TRBJ1-3; d_gene: NA; v_gene: TRBV11-2; abundance: NA; CDR3aa: CASSLHLEPGNTIYF; CDR3nt: TGTGCCAGCAGCCTGCACCTTGAGCCTGGAAACACCATATATTTT
j_gene: TRBJ1-2; d_gene: TRBD1; v_gene: TRBV6-5; abundance: NA; CDR3aa: CASSYQGGISGYTF; CDR3nt: TGTGCCAGCAGTTACCAGGGGGGAATCTCTGGCTACACCTTC
j_gene: TRBJ1-1; d_gene: NA; v_gene: TRBV5-1; abundance: NA; CDR3aa: CASSVQEGAEAFF; CDR3nt: TGCGCCAGCAGCGTTCAGGAGGGTGCTGAAGCTTTCTTT
j_gene: TRBJ1-2; d_gene: TRBD1; v_gene: TRBV7-9; abundance: once; CDR3aa: CASSPQGALGYTF; CDR3nt: TGTGCCAGCAGCCCACAGGGGGCCCTGGGCTACACCTTC
j_gene: TRBJ2-2; d_gene: TRBD1; v_gene: TRBV4-3; abundance: NA; CDR3aa: CASSQEIGDRGSGELFF; CDR3nt: TGCGCCAGCAGCCAAGAGATAGGGGACAGGGGTTCCGGGGAGCTGTTTTTT
j_gene: TRBJ1-2; d_gene: NA; v_gene: TRBV3-1/TRBV3-2; abundance: NA; CDR3aa: CASSGHLEELNYGYTF; CDR3nt: TGTGCCAGCAGCGGACATTTGGAAGAGCTTAACTATGGCTACACCTTC
j_gene: TRBJ1-1; d_gene: NA; v_gene: TRBV18; abundance: NA; CDR3aa: CASSQGDGTEAFF; CDR3nt: TGTGCCAGCTCACAAGGAGATGGCACTGAAGCTTTCTTT
j_gene: TRBJ2-3; d_gene: TRBD2; v_gene: TRBV4-1; abundance: NA; CDR3aa: CASSRDSGGAGTDTQYF; CDR3nt: TGCGCCAGCAGCCGAGATAGCGGGGGGGCCGGCACAGATACGCAGTATTTT
j_gene: TRBJ1-3; d_gene: NA; v_gene: TRBV18; abundance: NA; CDR3aa: CASSPGDTIYF; CDR3nt: TGTGCCAGCTCACCCGGAGACACCATATATTTT
j_gene: TRBJ2-3; d_gene: TRBD2; v_gene: TRBV15; abundance: NA; CDR3aa: CATSRPSGGSVDTQYF; CDR3nt: TGTGCCACCAGCAGACCTAGCGGGGGGAGCGTAGATACGCAGTATTTT
j_gene: TRBJ2-7; d_gene: NA; v_gene: TRBV11-2; abundance: NA; CDR3aa: CASSLTGVRYEQYF; CDR3nt: TGTGCCAGCAGCTTAACCGGGGTCCGCTACGAGCAGTACTTC
j_gene: TRBJ1-6; d_gene: NA; v_gene: TRBV25-1; abundance: NA; CDR3aa: CASSPGYNSPLHF; CDR3nt: TGTGCCAGCAGTCCAGGGTATAATTCACCCCTCCACTTT
j_gene: TRBJ1-2; d_gene: TRBD1; v_gene: TRBV6-5; abundance: NA; CDR3aa: CASSSQTGGGYGYTF; CDR3nt: TGTGCCAGCAGTTCCCAGACAGGGGGTGGCTATGGCTACACCTTC
j_gene: TRBJ1-1; d_gene: NA; v_gene: TRBV19; abundance: once; CDR3aa: CASSIALSTLGGTPEAFF; CDR3nt: TGTGCCAGTAGTATTGCCCTCTCAACCCTTGGAGGGACGCCTGAAGCTTTCTTT
j_gene: TRBJ1-6; d_gene: NA; v_gene: TRBV2; abundance: NA; CDR3aa: CASSARGSSPLHF; CDR3nt: TGTGCCAGCAGTGCTAGGGGCAGCTCACCCCTCCACTTT
j_gene: TRBJ1-4; d_gene: TRBD1; v_gene: TRBV25-1; abundance: NA; CDR3aa: CASSVTGEKLFF; CDR3nt: TGTGCCAGCAGTGTAACAGGGGAGAAACTGTTTTTT
j_gene: TRBJ1-4; d_gene: NA; v_gene: TRBV4-3; abundance: NA; CDR3aa: CASSPGQGTEKLFF; CDR3nt: TGCGCCAGCAGTCCGGGCCAGGGGACCGAAAAACTGTTTTTT
j_gene: TRBJ1-6; d_gene: NA; v_gene: TRBV5-6; abundance: few; CDR3aa: CASSRVFDNSPLHF; CDR3nt: TGTGCCAGCAGCCGAGTGTTTGATAATTCACCCCTCCACTTT
j_gene: TRBJ1-2; d_gene: TRBD1; v_gene: TRBV9; abundance: NA; CDR3aa: CASSPGQAGYTF; CDR3nt: TGTGCCAGCAGCCCCGGACAGGCTGGCTACACCTTC
j_gene: TRBJ1-3; d_gene: TRBD1; v_gene: TRBV9; abundance: NA; CDR3aa: CASSRGGQGGNTIYF; CDR3nt: TGTGCCAGCAGTCGAGGGGGACAGGGTGGAAACACCATATATTTT
j_gene: TRBJ2-2; d_gene: NA; v_gene: TRBV10-3; abundance: few; CDR3aa: CAIRSPGAGELFF; CDR3nt: TGTGCCATCAGATCCCCAGGGGCCGGGGAGCTGTTTTTT
j_gene: TRBJ1-1; d_gene: TRBD1; v_gene: TRBV10-3; abundance: NA; CDR3aa: CAISRQGENTEAFF; CDR3nt: TGTGCCATCAGCCGACAGGGAGAGAACACTGAAGCTTTCTTT
j_gene: TRBJ1-2; d_gene: NA; v_gene: TRBV19; abundance: NA; CDR3aa: CASSMTQGRRANTF; CDR3nt: TGTGCCAGTAGTATGACCCAGGGACGGAGGGCTAACACCTTC
j_gene: TRBJ2-5; d_gene: TRBD1; v_gene: TRBV9; abundance: NA; CDR3aa: CASSGRQGEGQETQYF; CDR3nt: TGTGCCAGCAGCGGCAGACAGGGAGAAGGGCAAGAGACCCAGTACTTC
j_gene: TRBJ2-1; d_gene: TRBD2; v_gene: TRBV5-8; abundance: few; CDR3aa: CASSLRGGRNEQFF; CDR3nt: TGTGCCAGCAGCTTGCGGGGGGGCCGCAATGAGCAGTTCTTC